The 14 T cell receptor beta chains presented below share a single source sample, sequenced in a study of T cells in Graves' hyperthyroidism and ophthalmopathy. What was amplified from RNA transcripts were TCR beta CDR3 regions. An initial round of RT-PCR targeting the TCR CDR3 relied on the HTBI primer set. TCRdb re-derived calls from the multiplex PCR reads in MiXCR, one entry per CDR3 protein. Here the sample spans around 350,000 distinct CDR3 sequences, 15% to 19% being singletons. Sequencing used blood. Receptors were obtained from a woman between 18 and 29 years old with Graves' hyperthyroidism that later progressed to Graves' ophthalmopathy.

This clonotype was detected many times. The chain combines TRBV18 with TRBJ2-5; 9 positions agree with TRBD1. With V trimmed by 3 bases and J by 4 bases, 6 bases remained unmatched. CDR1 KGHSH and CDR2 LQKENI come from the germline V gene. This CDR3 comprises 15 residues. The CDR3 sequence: CASSPTLDRGETQYF. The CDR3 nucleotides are TGTGCCAGCTCACCCACCTTGGACAGGGGAGAGACCCAGTACTTC.

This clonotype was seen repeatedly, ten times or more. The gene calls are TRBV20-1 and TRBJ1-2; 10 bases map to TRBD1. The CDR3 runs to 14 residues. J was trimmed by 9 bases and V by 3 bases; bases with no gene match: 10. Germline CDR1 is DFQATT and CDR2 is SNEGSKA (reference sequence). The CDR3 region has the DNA TGCAGTGCTAGTAGGACAGGGGGTTTAATCAGCTACACCTTC. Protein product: CSASRTGGLISYTF.

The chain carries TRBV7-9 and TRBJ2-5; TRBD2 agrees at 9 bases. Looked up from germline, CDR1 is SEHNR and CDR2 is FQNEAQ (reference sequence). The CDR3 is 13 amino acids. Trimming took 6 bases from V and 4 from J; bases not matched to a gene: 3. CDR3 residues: CASSQAGGETQYF. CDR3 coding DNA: TGTGCCAGCAGTCAAGCGGGAGGAGAGACCCAGTACTTC.

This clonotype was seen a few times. Here the CDR3 reads CASSDPSPWGGINTEAFF. CDR3 bases: TGTGCCAGCAGTGACCCTTCCCCTTGGGGGGGAATAAACACTGAAGCTTTCTTT. This chain uses TRBV6-1 with TRBJ1-1; possible D gene TRBD1, 5 bases. Germline V gene sequence: CDR1 MNHNS, CDR2 SASEGT. V gave up 3 bases and J gave up 2 bases, with 22 bases separating them. This CDR3 is 18 amino acids long.

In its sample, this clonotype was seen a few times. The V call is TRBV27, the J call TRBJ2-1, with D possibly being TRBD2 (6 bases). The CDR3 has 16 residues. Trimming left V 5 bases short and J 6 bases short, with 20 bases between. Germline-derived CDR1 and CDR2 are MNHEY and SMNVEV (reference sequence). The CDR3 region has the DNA TGTGCCAGCAGTACCCGGGACTCAGGACCGGCCAATGAGCAGTTCTTC. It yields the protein CASSTRDSGPANEQFF.

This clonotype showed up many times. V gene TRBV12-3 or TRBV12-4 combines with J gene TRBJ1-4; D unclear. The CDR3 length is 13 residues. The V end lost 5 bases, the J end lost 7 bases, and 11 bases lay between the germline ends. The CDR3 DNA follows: TGTGCCAGCAGTCCCCGGGAAAGTGAAAAACTGTTTTTT. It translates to CASSPRESEKLFF.

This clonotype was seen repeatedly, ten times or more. This chain's CDR3 is CASRSTSGSYNEQFF. The DNA of the CDR3 is TGTGCCAGCAGATCGACTAGCGGCTCCTACAATGAGCAGTTCTTC. The rearrangement uses TRBV14 and TRBJ2-1; 9 bases match TRBD2. Germline V gives CDR1 SGHDN, CDR2 FVKESK. The CDR3 runs 15 residues. The V segment lost 6 bases and the J segment 0 bases; nucleotides outside the gene matches: 3.

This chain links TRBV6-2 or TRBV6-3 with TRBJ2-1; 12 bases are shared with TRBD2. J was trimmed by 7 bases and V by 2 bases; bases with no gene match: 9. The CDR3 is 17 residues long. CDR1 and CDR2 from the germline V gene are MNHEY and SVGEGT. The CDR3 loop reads CASSYDLAGGPRNEQFF. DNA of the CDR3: TGTGCCAGCAGTTACGATCTAGCGGGAGGGCCTAGGAATGAGCAGTTCTTC.

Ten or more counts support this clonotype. The chain's CDR3 is CASSQVGDTQYF. DNA of the CDR3: TGTGCCAGCAGCCAAGTAGGAGATACGCAGTATTTT. The chain employs TRBV3-1 and TRBJ2-3; D is unresolved. CDR1 and CDR2 from the germline V gene are LGHDT and YNNKEL (reference sequence). V shed 1 base and J shed 5 bases, with 4 bases lying between them. The CDR3 runs 12 residues.

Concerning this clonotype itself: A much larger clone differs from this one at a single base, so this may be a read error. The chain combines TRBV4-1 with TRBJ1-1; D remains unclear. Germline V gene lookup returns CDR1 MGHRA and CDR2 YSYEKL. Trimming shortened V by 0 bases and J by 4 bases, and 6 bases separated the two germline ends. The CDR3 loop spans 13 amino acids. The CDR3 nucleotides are TGCGCCAGCAGCCAAGAGGGTATCACTGAAGCTTTCTTT. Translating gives CASSQEGITEAFF.

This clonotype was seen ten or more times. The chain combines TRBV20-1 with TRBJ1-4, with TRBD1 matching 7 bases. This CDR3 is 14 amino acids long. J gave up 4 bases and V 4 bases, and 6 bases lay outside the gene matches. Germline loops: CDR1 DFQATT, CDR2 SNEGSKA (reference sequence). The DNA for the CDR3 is TGCAGTGCTACCCGGGACAGCGGTAATGAAAAACTGTTTTTT. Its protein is CSATRDSGNEKLFF.

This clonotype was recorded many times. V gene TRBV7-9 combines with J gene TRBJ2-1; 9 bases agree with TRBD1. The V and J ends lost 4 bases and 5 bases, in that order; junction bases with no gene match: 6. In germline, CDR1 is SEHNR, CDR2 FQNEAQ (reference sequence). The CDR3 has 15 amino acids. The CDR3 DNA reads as TGTGCCAGCAGCTCCGGGACAGGGCTAGACAATGAGCAGTTCTTC. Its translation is CASSSGTGLDNEQFF.

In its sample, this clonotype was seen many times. The DNA for the CDR3 is TGCAGTGCTAGCTCGGGGACCCAGCCCCAGCATTTT. Translation: CSASSGTQPQHF. This chain connects TRBV20-1 to TRBJ1-5, with TRBD1 as a possible D gene (5 bases). The V end was cut by 3 bases, the J end by 7 bases, with 10 bases between. The germline V gene has CDR1 DFQATT and CDR2 SNEGSKA (reference sequence). The CDR3 runs 12 residues.

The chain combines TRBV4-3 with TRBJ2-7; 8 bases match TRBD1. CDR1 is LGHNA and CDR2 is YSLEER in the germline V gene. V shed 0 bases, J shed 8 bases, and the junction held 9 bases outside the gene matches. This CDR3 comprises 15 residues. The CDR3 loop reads CASSQDRGLASKQYF. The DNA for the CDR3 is TGCGCCAGCAGCCAAGACAGGGGGCTAGCCAGCAAGCAGTACTTC.